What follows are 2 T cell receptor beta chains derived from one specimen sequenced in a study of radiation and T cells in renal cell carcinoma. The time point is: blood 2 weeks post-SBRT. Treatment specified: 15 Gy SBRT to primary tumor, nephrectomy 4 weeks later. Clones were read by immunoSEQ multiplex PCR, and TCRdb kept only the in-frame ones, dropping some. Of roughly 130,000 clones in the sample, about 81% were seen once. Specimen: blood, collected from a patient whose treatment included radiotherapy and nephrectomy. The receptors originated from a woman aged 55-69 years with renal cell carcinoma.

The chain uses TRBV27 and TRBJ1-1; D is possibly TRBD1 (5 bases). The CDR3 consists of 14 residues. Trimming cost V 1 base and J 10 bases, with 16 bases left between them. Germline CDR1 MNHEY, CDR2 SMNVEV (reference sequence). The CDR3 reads CASSLWGEGGIAFF. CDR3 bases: TGTGCCAGCAGTTTATGGGGCGAGGGTGGAATAGCTTTCTTT.

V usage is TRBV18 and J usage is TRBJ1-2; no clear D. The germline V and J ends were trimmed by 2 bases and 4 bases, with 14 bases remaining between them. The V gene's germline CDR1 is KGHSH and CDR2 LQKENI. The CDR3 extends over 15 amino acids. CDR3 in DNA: TGTGCCAGCTCACCAGGGCAGGTGACACCCTATGGCTACACCTTC. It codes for CASSPGQVTPYGYTF.